This is a list of T cell receptor beta chains from one sample in a study of blood T cells in healthy people across ages. A single record per CDR3 protein comes from TCRdb applying MiXCR to the 5' RACE reads. The data show about 640,000 distinct CDR3 sequences, approximately 59% seen once. Specimen: blood. All receptors derive from a man in his sixties in good health. CDR3s include the opening cysteine and the closing phenylalanine or tryptophan. The order of the fields is D gene, J gene, clone size, V gene, CDR3 DNA, CDR3 protein. A D gene is named only where the DNA matches it firmly. Clone size appears in some rows only: once, few, many, or a class for an expanded clone.

d_call: TRBD2; j_call: TRBJ2-1; clone_size: few; v_call: TRBV11-2; cdr3_nt: TGTGCCAGCAGCTCCCCTTGGGGAGCGGGGAGCAATGAGCAGTTCTTC; cdr3_aa: CASSSPWGAGSNEQFF
d_call: TRBD2; j_call: TRBJ2-3; clone_size: -; v_call: TRBV20-1; cdr3_nt: TGCAGTGCTAGAGATGTTCGGGGGGGGTCAGATACGCAGTATTTT; cdr3_aa: CSARDVRGGSDTQYF
d_call: -; j_call: TRBJ2-6; clone_size: -; v_call: TRBV5-1; cdr3_nt: TGCGCCAGCAGACAAAACTCTGGGGCCAACGTCCTGACTTTC; cdr3_aa: CASRQNSGANVLTF
d_call: TRBD1; j_call: TRBJ2-1; clone_size: -; v_call: TRBV18; cdr3_nt: TGTGCCAGCTCACCACAAACACAGGGGTACTATGAGCAGTTCTTC; cdr3_aa: CASSPQTQGYYEQFF
d_call: -; j_call: TRBJ1-2; clone_size: -; v_call: TRBV2; cdr3_nt: TGTGCCAGCAGACGACGGGTTAACTATGGCTACACCTTC; cdr3_aa: CASRRRVNYGYTF
d_call: -; j_call: TRBJ2-5; clone_size: -; v_call: TRBV12-5; cdr3_nt: TGTGCTAGTGGTTCCACAGGATCCGAGACCCAGTACTTC; cdr3_aa: CASGSTGSETQYF
d_call: -; j_call: TRBJ2-6; clone_size: -; v_call: TRBV5-1; cdr3_nt: TGCGCCAGCAGCTCGACAGGTCGGCCCTCTGGGGCCAACGTCCTGACTTTC; cdr3_aa: CASSSTGRPSGANVLTF
d_call: TRBD1; j_call: TRBJ1-1; clone_size: once; v_call: TRBV19; cdr3_nt: TGTGCCAGTAGTATCTTCTTTGGGACAGGGACTGCTGAAGCTTTCTTT; cdr3_aa: CASSIFFGTGTAEAFF
d_call: TRBD2; j_call: TRBJ2-7; clone_size: -; v_call: TRBV27; cdr3_nt: TGTGCCAGCACCACAAGCCGGGGACTACCTTACGAGCAGTACTTC; cdr3_aa: CASTTSRGLPYEQYF
d_call: -; j_call: TRBJ1-4; clone_size: -; v_call: TRBV6-2/TRBV6-3; cdr3_nt: TGTGCCAGCAGTTACGTCTCCCCGGGGTCACAGACACTGTTTTTT; cdr3_aa: CASSYVSPGSQTLFF
d_call: -; j_call: TRBJ2-5; clone_size: -; v_call: TRBV5-1; cdr3_nt: TGCGCCAGCACCTTGGAGGGCCTTAGGGAGACCCAGTACTTC; cdr3_aa: CASTLEGLRETQYF
d_call: TRBD1; j_call: TRBJ2-4; clone_size: -; v_call: TRBV20-1; cdr3_nt: TGCAGTGCTAGACAGGGGGCTTTTTTCAAAAACATTCAGTACTTC; cdr3_aa: CSARQGAFFKNIQYF
d_call: -; j_call: TRBJ1-6; clone_size: -; v_call: TRBV9; cdr3_nt: TGTGCCAGCAGCCCCCTGGACGGCTATAATTCACCCCTCCACTTT; cdr3_aa: CASSPLDGYNSPLHF
d_call: TRBD1; j_call: TRBJ1-5; clone_size: -; v_call: TRBV20-1; cdr3_nt: TGCAGTGCTAGAGACAGAGACAGGGGTAGTCAGCCCCAGCATTTT; cdr3_aa: CSARDRDRGSQPQHF
d_call: TRBD1; j_call: TRBJ2-3; clone_size: -; v_call: TRBV12-3/TRBV12-4; cdr3_nt: TGTGCCAGCAGTGGACAGGGGTACACAGATACGCAGTATTTT; cdr3_aa: CASSGQGYTDTQYF
d_call: -; j_call: TRBJ2-7; clone_size: -; v_call: TRBV7-2; cdr3_nt: TGTGCCAGCAGCTTACCCGGGGGCTCGAGGGCGCAGTACTTC; cdr3_aa: CASSLPGGSRAQYF
d_call: -; j_call: TRBJ2-3; clone_size: once; v_call: TRBV6-2/TRBV6-3; cdr3_nt: TGTGCCAGCAGTCTGCGAGGCGGGCACACAGATACGCAGTATTTT; cdr3_aa: CASSLRGGHTDTQYF
d_call: -; j_call: TRBJ2-1; clone_size: many; v_call: TRBV6-2/TRBV6-3; cdr3_nt: TGTGCCAGCACTTTCCAAACCGGGTCCGGCTCGTACAATGAGCAGTTCTTC; cdr3_aa: CASTFQTGSGSYNEQFF
d_call: TRBD2; j_call: TRBJ2-1; clone_size: few; v_call: TRBV29-1; cdr3_nt: TGCAGCGTAGGAGCGGGGGGCTACAATGAGCAGTTCTTC; cdr3_aa: CSVGAGGYNEQFF
d_call: TRBD2; j_call: TRBJ2-2; clone_size: once; v_call: TRBV7-7; cdr3_nt: TGTGCCAGCAGCACCGGGACTAGCGGGGGGAGCACCGGGGAGCTGTTTTTT; cdr3_aa: CASSTGTSGGSTGELFF
d_call: -; j_call: TRBJ2-3; clone_size: few; v_call: TRBV21-1; cdr3_nt: TGTGCCAGCAGCGGTTTCCTACCTAATACAGATACGCAGTATTTT; cdr3_aa: CASSGFLPNTDTQYF
d_call: TRBD2; j_call: TRBJ2-1; clone_size: -; v_call: TRBV6-5; cdr3_nt: TGTGCCAGCAGATCTCTGACGGGGGGGAACAATGAGCAGTTCTTC; cdr3_aa: CASRSLTGGNNEQFF
d_call: -; j_call: TRBJ2-7; clone_size: -; v_call: TRBV6-5; cdr3_nt: TGTGCCAGCAGTTACTCGACAGGTTCTGGGTCCTACGAGCAGTACTTC; cdr3_aa: CASSYSTGSGSYEQYF
d_call: -; j_call: TRBJ2-7; clone_size: -; v_call: TRBV7-2; cdr3_nt: TGTGCCAGCAGCTTAAGGGAAAACGAGCAGTACTTC; cdr3_aa: CASSLRENEQYF
d_call: TRBD2; j_call: TRBJ2-3; clone_size: -; v_call: TRBV4-2; cdr3_nt: TGTGCCAGCAGCCAAGATCGGACGGGGGGGATCACAGATACGCAGTATTTT; cdr3_aa: CASSQDRTGGITDTQYF
d_call: -; j_call: TRBJ2-1; clone_size: few; v_call: TRBV20-1; cdr3_nt: TGCAGTGCTAGATCGGGGGTCTCCTACAATGAGCAGTTCTTC; cdr3_aa: CSARSGVSYNEQFF